This T cell receptor (beta chain) emerged from a study of blood T cell repertoires in COVID-19. Study-wide context: The study drew acute and convalescent COVID-19 samples from the United States, Italy and Spain. In each case, the material was cDNA or gDNA derived from T cells, B-cell-depleted T cells, or PBMCs.

TCRdb's copy holds only in-frame clones and misses some; the assay was immunoSEQ multiplex PCR. Of roughly 200,000 clones in the sample, around four fifths were seen once. The ends were cut back, 6 bases at V and 3 bases at J, with 10 bases in the middle. The V gene's germline CDR1 is SGHAT and CDR2 FQNNGV. The CDR3 totals 13 residues. The Seattle site enrolled patients during active infection and followed them longitudinally. What was sequenced was peripheral blood. The sequence derives from a woman of 80 years or more with COVID-19, enrolled during active disease. J is TRBJ2-3 and V is TRBV11-2, with D possibly being TRBD1 (5 bases). CDR3 sequence (DNA): TGTGCCAGCAGACCTGACAGAACAGATACGCAGTATTTT. Amino acid sequence: CASRPDRTDTQYF.